The 30 T cell receptor beta chains in this list originate from one sample, sequenced in a study of CD8+ T cells in alopecia areata. As the sequencing template, cDNA was produced by extracting RNA and reverse transcribing it. Repertoires were generated with immunoSEQ multiplex PCR, while TCRdb's copy carries only in-frame clones and drops some. The sample carries approximately 30,000 clones, 55% recorded once. Sample: NKG2D-high CD8+ T cells sorted from blood. The receptors originated from a human donor with alopecia areata.

This chain links TRBV13 with TRBJ2-7; D is unclear. Germline CDR1 PRHDT, CDR2 FYEKMQ (reference sequence). This CDR3 is built from 11 residues. Trimming left V 6 bases short and J 4 bases short, with 7 bases between. Written as DNA, the CDR3 is TGTGCCAGCAGTTACAAATACGAGCAGTACTTC. It translates to CASSYKYEQYF. The full variable domain, completed using reference TRBV13 and TRBJ2-7, is AAGVIQSPRHLIKEKRETATLKCYPIPRHDTVYWYQQGPGQDPQFLISFYEKMQSDKGSIPDRFSAQQFSDYHSELNMSSLELGDSALYFCASSYKYEQYFGPGTRLTVT.

There are a few counts of this clone. The chain is built from TRBV7-9 and TRBJ2-7; 8 bases are a match to TRBD2. With V trimmed by 5 bases and J by 5 bases, 8 bases remained unmatched. The germline V gene has CDR1 SEHNR and CDR2 FQNEAQ (reference sequence). The CDR3 is 14 residues long. CDR3 coding DNA: TGTGCCAGCAGCCCTCCGGGGACTAGGGACGAGCAGTACTTC. This gives the protein CASSPPGTRDEQYF.

This clone was seen a few times. The CDR3 protein is CASSSDSGTDTGELFF. The DNA of the CDR3 is TGTGCCAGCAGCTCCGATAGCGGGACCGACACCGGGGAGCTGTTTTTT. The rearrangement links TRBV7-9 to TRBJ2-2; 8 bases agree with TRBD2. CDR1 is SEHNR, CDR2 FQNEAQ, per germline (reference sequence). This CDR3 has 16 amino acids. The V and J ends lost 4 bases and 3 bases, in that order; junction bases with no gene match: 7.

The chain carries TRBV7-9 and TRBJ2-1; TRBD1 is a possible D gene (6 bases). Trimming stripped 5 bases from V and 5 bases from J, with 13 bases between. This CDR3 comprises 14 residues. Germline CDR1 and CDR2: SEHNR and FQNEAQ (reference sequence). Here the CDR3 reads CASSARGINNEQFF. The CDR3 nucleotides are TGTGCCAGCAGCGCCAGGGGAATCAACAATGAGCAGTTCTTC.

This chain links TRBV30 with TRBJ2-7; no definite D call. The CDR3 runs to 12 residues. Germline V gene sequence: CDR1 GTSNPN, CDR2 SVGIG (reference sequence). V gave up 3 bases and J gave up 5 bases, with 11 bases separating them. For the CDR3, the DNA is TGTGCCTGGAGCCGTGATGCAGACGAGCAGTACTTC. Its protein is CAWSRDADEQYF.

The rearrangement joins TRBV7-9 to TRBJ2-1, with 7 bases aligning to TRBD2. The CDR3 runs 16 residues. Looked up from germline, CDR1 is SEHNR and CDR2 is FQNEAQ (reference sequence). Trimming cost V 5 bases and J 5 bases; bases outside gene matches: 12. CDR3 region: CASSPSGWTKDNEQFF. In nucleotides, the CDR3 is TGTGCCAGCAGCCCTAGCGGCTGGACTAAAGACAATGAGCAGTTCTTC.

The rearrangement joins TRBV29-1 to TRBJ2-7; 7 bases match TRBD1. The trim removed 4 bases at V and 1 base at J, leaving 13 bases unmatched. CDR1 and CDR2 (germline): SQVTM, ANQGSEA. This CDR3 is built from 16 residues. The CDR3 DNA sequence: TGCAGCGTTGTACCATTGACAGGGACGGTTTCCTACGAGCAGTACTTC. This sequence encodes CSVVPLTGTVSYEQYF.

This clone was seen just once. The chain carries TRBV5-6 and TRBJ1-1; D uncertain. Germline V gene sequence: CDR1 SGHDT, CDR2 YYEEEE. The CDR3 is 14 amino acids. The V end lost 0 bases, the J end lost 6 bases, and 12 bases lay between the germline ends. The CDR3 protein is CASSLGGLYAEAFF. The CDR3 nucleotides are TGTGCCAGCAGCTTGGGCGGGTTGTACGCTGAAGCTTTCTTT.

Details on this clone: Additional DNA sequences in this sample encode the identical CDR3. The chain combines TRBV7-9 with TRBJ1-2; D not certain. The CDR3 extends over 11 amino acids. The germline V gene has CDR1 SEHNR and CDR2 FQNEAQ (reference sequence). Trimming left V 3 bases short and J 3 bases short, with 2 bases between. CDR3 residues: CASSFDYGYTF. CDR3 nucleotide sequence: TGTGCCAGCAGCTTTGACTATGGCTACACCTTC. The full variable domain, its missing parts supplied by reference TRBV7-9 and TRBJ1-2, is DTGVSQNPRHKITKRGQNVTFRCDPISEHNRLYWYRQTLGQGPEFLTYFQNEAQLEKSRLLSDRFSAERPKGSFSTLEIQRTEQGDSAMYLCASSFDYGYTFGSGTRLTVV.

This clone was counted once. This chain connects TRBV29-1 to TRBJ1-2; TRBD1 matches at 8 bases. Germline lookup yields CDR1 SQVTM and CDR2 ANQGSEA. V shed 6 bases and J 4 bases; nucleotides not matched to a gene: 7. The CDR3 is 13 residues long. The CDR3 sequence is CSVYRGVSYGYTF. The CDR3, as DNA: TGCAGCGTCTACAGGGGGGTGTCCTATGGCTACACCTTC. Based on the CDR3 plus reference TRBV29-1 and TRBJ1-2, the full variable domain is SAVISQKPSRDICQRGTSLTIQCQVDSQVTMMFWYRQQPGQSLTLIATANQGSEATYESGFVIDKFPISRPNLTFSTLTVSNMSPEDSSIYLCSVYRGVSYGYTFGSGTRLTVV.

The genes are TRBV5-1 and TRBJ2-1, with D perhaps matching TRBD2 (5 bases). The V end was cut by 3 bases, the J end by 8 bases, with 12 bases between. Germline CDR1 and CDR2: SGHRS and YFSETQ. This CDR3 has 13 amino acids. The CDR3 nucleotides read TGCGCCAGCAGCTGGACTCTCTCTTATGAGCAGTTCTTC. It specifies CASSWTLSYEQFF.

V and J are TRBV27 and TRBJ2-1; 9 positions match TRBD2. CDR1 and CDR2 (germline): MNHEY, SMNVEV (reference sequence). Germline trimming cut 5 bases from V and 4 bases from J; bases unmatched to any gene: 6. This CDR3 comprises 15 residues. The CDR3 coding sequence is TGTGCCAGCAGTCTCAGCGGGGGGACTTACAATGAGCAGTTCTTC. It specifies CASSLSGGTYNEQFF.

The gene calls are TRBV9 and TRBJ2-2, with a possible D match to TRBD1 (6 bases). This CDR3 region has 18 residues. Trimming took 3 bases from V and 0 from J, leaving 18 bases between them. CDR1 SGDLS and CDR2 YYNGEE come from the germline V gene. The CDR3 reads CASSALGVGTPNTGELFF. Written as DNA, the CDR3 is TGTGCCAGCAGCGCCCTCGGGGTGGGGACACCGAACACCGGGGAGCTGTTTTTT.

The J gene is TRBJ2-1, the V gene TRBV4-3, with 8 bases that match TRBD2. The ends lost 0 bases at V and 7 bases at J; junction bases unmatched: 8. CDR1 is LGHNA, CDR2 YSLEER, per germline. The CDR3 has 16 residues. The CDR3 DNA follows: TGCGCCAGCAGCCAAGAAACCGGGAGGGCCGTAAATGAGCAGTTCTTC. Its protein product is CASSQETGRAVNEQFF.

V gene TRBV29-1 combines with J gene TRBJ2-7; TRBD1 is a possible D gene (5 bases). The CDR3 consists of 12 residues. V was pared by 7 bases and J by 3 bases, with 13 bases between. Germline V gene sequence: CDR1 SQVTM, CDR2 ANQGSEA. DNA for the CDR3: TGCAGCGGTAGGGGATCTAACTACGAGCAGTACTTC. This codes for CSGRGSNYEQYF.

This clone was observed a single time. The chain recombines TRBV4-1 with TRBJ2-3; D is unclear. Per the germline V gene, CDR1 is MGHRA and CDR2 is YSYEKL. The CDR3 is 16 amino acids. The V end was cut by 6 bases, the J end by 1 base, with 17 bases between. CDR3 sequence reads: CASSPVVLPGTDTQYF. Here the CDR3 DNA reads TGCGCCAGCAGTCCCGTTGTTTTGCCTGGCACAGATACGCAGTATTTT.

This clone has a handful of counts. Relative to the germline gene, one junction end is altered; a read error may explain this. Here the CDR3 reads CASSYSPLARLYEQYF. The CDR3 DNA reads as TGTGCCAGCAGTTACTCCCCACTAGCGAGGCTCTACGAGCAGTACTTC. The chain carries TRBV10-3 and TRBJ2-7, with 7 bases matching TRBD2. Per germline, CDR1 ENHRY and CDR2 SYGVKD. The CDR3 runs 16 residues.

This chain uses TRBV5-1 with TRBJ2-3; a possible D gene is TRBD2 (6 bases). Germline V gene data show CDR1 as SGHRS and CDR2 as YFSETQ. The CDR3 covers 17 residues. V was cut by 0 bases and J by 6 bases, with 20 bases left in between. DNA for the CDR3: TGCGCCAGCAGCTTGGGACCCGGGGACTCGAGTGTGGATACGCAGTATTTT. It specifies CASSLGPGDSSVDTQYF. Full variable domain (remainder filled in from reference TRBV5-1 and TRBJ2-3): KAGVTQTPRYLIKTRGQQVTLSCSPISGHRSVSWYQQTPGQGLQFLFEYFSETQRNKGNFPGRFSGRQFSNSRSEMNVSTLELGDSALYLCASSLGPGDSSVDTQYFGPGTRLTVL.

The chain has TRBV6-5 and TRBJ1-1; D uncertain. This CDR3 region has 13 residues. Deletions cut 0 bases from V and 5 bases from J, with 7 bases between. Germline CDR1 MNHEY, CDR2 SVGAGI. The CDR3 sequence: CASSYSTLTEAFF. The CDR3 region has the DNA TGTGCCAGCAGTTACTCGACGTTAACTGAAGCTTTCTTT.

This sequence joins TRBV7-6 and TRBJ1-2; 11 bases are a match to TRBD1. Unmatched junction bases numbered 5, after V lost 3 bases and J lost 8 bases. This CDR3 spans 14 amino acids. CDR1 is SGHVS, CDR2 FNYEAQ, per germline. As DNA, the CDR3 is TGTGCCAGCAGCTTGGACAGGGGGCCAGGGGGCTACACCTTC. Translation gives CASSLDRGPGGYTF.

This clone has at least ten counts. The chain combines TRBV13 with TRBJ2-7; 7 positions agree with TRBD1. The germline V gene has CDR1 PRHDT and CDR2 FYEKMQ (reference sequence). The CDR3 totals 16 residues. Unmatched junction bases numbered 6, after V lost 1 base and J lost 0 bases. CDR3 loop: CASSLARTGLSYEQYF. Written as DNA, the CDR3 is TGTGCCAGCAGCTTAGCGAGGACAGGACTCTCCTACGAGCAGTACTTC.

This clone occurred a few times. The chain employs TRBV5-1 and TRBJ1-1, with unresolved D. Trimming took 0 bases from V and 1 from J, leaving 7 bases between them. Per the germline V gene, CDR1 is SGHRS and CDR2 is YFSETQ. CDR3 length: 14 residues. The CDR3 sequence is CASSLAPENTEAFF. The CDR3 nucleotides read TGCGCCAGCAGCTTGGCTCCAGAGAACACTGAAGCTTTCTTT.

There are a few counts of this clone. The chain couples TRBV5-6 to TRBJ2-1; D gene unclear. Germline CDR1 SGHDT, CDR2 YYEEEE. The V gene lost 1 base and the J gene lost 3 bases, with 17 bases spanning the gap. The CDR3 runs to 17 residues. CDR3 nucleotide sequence: TGTGCCAGCAGCTTGCGGGTGGGCCCCGGATACTACAATGAGCAGTTCTTC. Translation gives CASSLRVGPGYYNEQFF.

With respect to this clone: The limits of the CDR3 on the DNA are not certain, so only TCRdb's listed CDR3 is given. The J gene is TRBJ2-1, the V gene TRBV28; TRBD1 is the table's D call, not checked against the DNA. From its first to its last residue, the CDR3 has 14 amino acids. Germline assignment: CDR1 MDHEN and CDR2 SYDVKM. The CDR3 region is CASSSSTGSDEQFF.

This sequence joins TRBV29-1 and TRBJ2-7; D remains ambiguous. Trimming removed 1 base from V and 3 bases from J, with 22 bases in between. Germline CDR1 SQVTM, CDR2 ANQGSEA. This CDR3 spans 17 amino acids. CDR3 in amino acids: CSVEVPLARMPYYEQYF. The CDR3 region has the DNA TGCAGCGTTGAAGTTCCGTTGGCCAGGATGCCTTACTACGAGCAGTACTTC.

The chain links TRBV7-2 to TRBJ2-3; TRBD2 matches at 9 bases. Unmatched junction bases numbered 9, after V lost 2 bases and J lost 6 bases. In germline, CDR1 is SGHTA, CDR2 FQGNSA. The CDR3 spans 16 residues. The CDR3 here is CASSLFQREEEDTQYF. CDR3 nucleotide sequence: TGTGCCAGCAGCTTATTTCAGCGGGAGGAAGAGGATACGCAGTATTTT.

V usage is TRBV4-1 and J usage is TRBJ2-7; D not certain. Per germline, CDR1 MGHRA and CDR2 YSYEKL. The V gene lost 0 bases and the J gene lost 3 bases, with 12 bases spanning the gap. The CDR3 consists of 15 residues. The CDR3 region is CASSQETFRDYEQYF. The CDR3 DNA is TGCGCCAGCAGCCAAGAAACTTTCAGAGACTACGAGCAGTACTTC.

The chain employs TRBV7-9 and TRBJ2-7; TRBD1 might be the D (6 bases). Germline assignment: CDR1 SEHNR and CDR2 FQNEAQ (reference sequence). The V and J ends lost 3 bases and 5 bases respectively, with 17 bases between them. The CDR3 is made up of 15 amino acids. CDR3 coding DNA: TGTGCCAGCAGCTTTCCAGAGACAGGAAGCCACGAGCAGTACTTC. Encoded protein: CASSFPETGSHEQYF.

This chain joins TRBV28 and TRBJ2-6; no definite D call. The CDR3 runs to 15 residues. V lost 5 bases to trimming and J lost 0 bases, with 8 bases between them. From germline, CDR1 is MDHEN and CDR2 SYDVKM. For the CDR3, the DNA is TGTGCCAGCAGTCCCGACATCTCTGGGGCCAACGTCCTGACTTTC. It yields the protein CASSPDISGANVLTF.

This clone was seen more than once but under ten times. V usage is TRBV14 and J usage is TRBJ2-1; TRBD1 might be the D (6 bases). The CDR3 length is 15 residues. The germline V gene has CDR1 SGHDN and CDR2 FVKESK. V lost 4 bases to trimming and J lost 7 bases, with 17 bases between them. In DNA, the CDR3 is TGTGCCAGCAGCCCCCTACTGACAGGCCCGAATGAGCAGTTCTTC. Its protein is CASSPLLTGPNEQFF.